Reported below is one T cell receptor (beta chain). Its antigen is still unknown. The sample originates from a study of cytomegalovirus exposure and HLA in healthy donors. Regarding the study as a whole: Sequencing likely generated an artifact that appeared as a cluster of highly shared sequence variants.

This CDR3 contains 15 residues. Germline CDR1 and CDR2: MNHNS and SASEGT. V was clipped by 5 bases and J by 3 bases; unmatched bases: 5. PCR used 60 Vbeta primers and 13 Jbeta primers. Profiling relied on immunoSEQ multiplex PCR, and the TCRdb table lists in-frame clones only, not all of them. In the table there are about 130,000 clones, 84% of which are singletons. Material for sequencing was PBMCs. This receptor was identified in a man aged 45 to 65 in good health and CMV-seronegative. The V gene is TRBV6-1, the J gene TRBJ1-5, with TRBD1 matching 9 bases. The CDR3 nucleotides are TGTGCCAGCAGTCACAGGGGGCTACACAATCAGCCCCAGCATTTT. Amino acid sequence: CASSHRGLHNQPQHF.